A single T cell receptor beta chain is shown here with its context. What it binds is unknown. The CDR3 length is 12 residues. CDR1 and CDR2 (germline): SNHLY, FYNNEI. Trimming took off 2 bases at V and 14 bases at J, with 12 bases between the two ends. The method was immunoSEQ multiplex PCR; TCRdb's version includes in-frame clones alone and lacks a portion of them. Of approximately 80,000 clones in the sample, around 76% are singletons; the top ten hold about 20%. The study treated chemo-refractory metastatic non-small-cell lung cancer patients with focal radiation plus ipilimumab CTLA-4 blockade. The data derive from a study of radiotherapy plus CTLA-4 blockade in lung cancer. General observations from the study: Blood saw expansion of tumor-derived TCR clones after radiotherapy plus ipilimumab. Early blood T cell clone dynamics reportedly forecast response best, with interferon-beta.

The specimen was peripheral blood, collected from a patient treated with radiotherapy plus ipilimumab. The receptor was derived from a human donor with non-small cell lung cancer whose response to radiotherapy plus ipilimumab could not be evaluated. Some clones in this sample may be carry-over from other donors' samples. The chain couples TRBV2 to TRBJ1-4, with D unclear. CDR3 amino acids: CASSETRVGLFF. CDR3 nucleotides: TGTGCCAGCAGTGAAACGAGGGTGGGGCTGTTTTTT.